Included here is one TCR beta chain sequence, with context. This sample was included in a study of blood T cell repertoires in COVID-19. The wider study: Sample material is recorded as cDNA or gDNA derived from T cells, B-cell-depleted T cells, or PBMCs.

Study processing details: Estimation of nucleated cell counts relied on the amplification of reference gene primers. TCRdb's table, derived via immunoSEQ multiplex PCR, lists solely in-frame clones and lacks some. V and J calls and clone size are those listed in that table; D and trimming were worked out from the DNA. The sample carries 70,000 to 100,000 clones, about four fifths recorded once. With 3 bases clipped from V and 1 base from J, the junction kept 3 bases outside the gene matches. Germline V lookup: CDR1 LGHNT, CDR2 FRNRAP. The CDR3 sequence is 15 residues long. This TCR came from a human donor in a cohort sampled during active COVID-19. V gene TRBV12-5 combines with J gene TRBJ2-5; the match to TRBD2 covers 9 bases. The sample consisted of peripheral blood. The CDR3 bases are TGTGCTAGTGGTTTTAGGCGGGGGGGCCAAGAGACCCAGTACTTC. Translation gives CASGFRRGGQETQYF.